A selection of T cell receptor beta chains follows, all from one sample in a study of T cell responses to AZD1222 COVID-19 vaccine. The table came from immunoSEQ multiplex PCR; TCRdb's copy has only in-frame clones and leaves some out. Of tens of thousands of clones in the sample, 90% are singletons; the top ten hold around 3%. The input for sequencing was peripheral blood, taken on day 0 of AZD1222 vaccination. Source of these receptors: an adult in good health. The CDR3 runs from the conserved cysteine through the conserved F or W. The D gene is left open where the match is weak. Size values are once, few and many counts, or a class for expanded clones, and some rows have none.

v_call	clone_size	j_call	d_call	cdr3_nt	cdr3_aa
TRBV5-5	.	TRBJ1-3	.	TGTGCCAGCAGCTTGGCCCTCACACTTTCTGGAAACACCATATATTTT	CASSLALTLSGNTIYF
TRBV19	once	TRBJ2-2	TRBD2	TGTGCCAGTAGTATCCTCACTAGCGGGAGGGCTGGCGGGGAGCTGTTTTTT	CASSILTSGRAGGELFF
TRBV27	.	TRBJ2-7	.	TGTGCCAGCAGTCCTCTAGGTCTGGTGGGCCACTCCTACGAGCAGTACTTC	CASSPLGLVGHSYEQYF
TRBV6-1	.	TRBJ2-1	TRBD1	TGTGCCAGCAGTGGAACAGGGGGCGCGGGCTACAATGAGCAGTTCTTC	CASSGTGGAGYNEQFF
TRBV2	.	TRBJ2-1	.	TGTGCCAGAGAGAAAGAGGGGTCCTACAATGAGCAGTTCTTC	CAREKEGSYNEQFF
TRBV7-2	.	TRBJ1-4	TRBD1	TGTGCCAGCAGCTTAGCGATGACAGGGGGAGGAAAACTGTTTTTT	CASSLAMTGGGKLFF
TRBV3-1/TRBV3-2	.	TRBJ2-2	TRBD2	TGTGCCAGCAGTCGACTAGCGAGTCGGGGCGGGGAGCTGTTTTTT	CASSRLASRGGELFF
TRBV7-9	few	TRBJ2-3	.	TGTGCCAGCAGCTTAGTGGCTAGTTCAGATACGCAGTATTTT	CASSLVASSDTQYF
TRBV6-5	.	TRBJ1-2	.	TGTGCCAGCAGTTACGCGGACAGACACTATGGCTACACCTTC	CASSYADRHYGYTF
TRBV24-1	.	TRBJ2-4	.	TGTGCCACCAGTGATTTTTGGGGTAAGTACTTC	CATSDFWGKYF
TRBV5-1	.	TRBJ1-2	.	TGCGCCAGCAGCTTGGACGATGGGCACAGGGAGGCCTTCGGCTACACCTTC	CASSLDDGHREAFGYTF
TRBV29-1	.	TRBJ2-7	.	TGCAGCGTTGAAGGCGTTGACAACTCCTACGAGCAGTACTTC	CSVEGVDNSYEQYF
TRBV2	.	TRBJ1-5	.	TGTGCCAGCAGTGGGAGCCGGGACACTCAGCCCCAGCATTTT	CASSGSRDTQPQHF
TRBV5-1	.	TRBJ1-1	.	TGCGCCAGCAGGTTGACCCTTGGGGGGAACACTGAAGCTTTCTTT	CASRLTLGGNTEAFF
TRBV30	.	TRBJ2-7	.	TGTGCCTGGAGTGTACTGGAGTACGAGCAGTACTTC	CAWSVLEYEQYF
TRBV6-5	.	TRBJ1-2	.	TGTGCCAGCAGTTCCCCGGGGGATAACTATGGCTACACCTTC	CASSSPGDNYGYTF
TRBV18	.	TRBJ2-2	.	TGTGCCAGCTCACCACCTTTGCCGGAAAACACCGGGGAGCTGTTTTTT	CASSPPLPENTGELFF
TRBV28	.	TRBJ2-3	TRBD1	TGTGCCAGCAGTTTATCAGGACAGGCTTTCACAGATACGCAGTATTTT	CASSLSGQAFTDTQYF
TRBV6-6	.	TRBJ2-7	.	TGTGCCAGCGGGGAGGCGGCGGAGGGGGGCGAGCAGTACTTC	CASGEAAEGGEQYF
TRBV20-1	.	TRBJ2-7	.	TGCAGTGCTCCTGACTTCTACGAGCAGTACTTC	CSAPDFYEQYF
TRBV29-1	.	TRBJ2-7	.	TGCAGCGCCTCAGACACCCTAGAGCAGTACTTC	CSASDTLEQYF
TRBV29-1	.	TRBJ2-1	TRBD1	TGCAGCACCGGGACAGCGTCCTACAATGAGCAGTTCTTC	CSTGTASYNEQFF
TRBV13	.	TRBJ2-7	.	TGTGCCAGCAGCTCGGCCGGGACCCAGACCTACGAGCAGTACTTC	CASSSAGTQTYEQYF
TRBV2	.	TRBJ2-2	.	TGTGCCAGCAGGACCGTCCTCAGGGGAGGCGGGGAGCTGTTTTTT	CASRTVLRGGGELFF
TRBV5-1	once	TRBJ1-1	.	TGCGCCAGCAGCTTTGGGGACGGGCCGAACACTGAAGCTTTCTTT	CASSFGDGPNTEAFF
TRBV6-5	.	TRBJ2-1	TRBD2	TGTGCCAGCAGTCGAGGGGGGACTAGCGGGAATGAGCAGTTCTTC	CASSRGGTSGNEQFF
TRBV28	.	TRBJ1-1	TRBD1	TGTGCCAGCTCGACGCAACAGGGGGGCACTGAAGCTTTCTTT	CASSTQQGGTEAFF
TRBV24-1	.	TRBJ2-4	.	TGTGCCACCAGCCCCGGGACCGCGGACAACATTCAGTACTTC	CATSPGTADNIQYF
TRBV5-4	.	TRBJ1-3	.	TGTGCCAGCACCAAAATAGAGGGGAATGCTGGAAACACCATATATTTT	CASTKIEGNAGNTIYF
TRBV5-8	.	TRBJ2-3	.	TGTGCCAGCATTTTACAGGGTCCAGATACGCAGTATTTT	CASILQGPDTQYF
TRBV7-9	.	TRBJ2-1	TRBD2	TGTGCCAGCGAACCGGCTAGCGGGTTCCCTTACAATGAGCAGTTCTTC	CASEPASGFPYNEQFF
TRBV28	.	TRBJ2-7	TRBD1	TGTGCCAGCAGCATTTTCGGGACAGGGACCCACGAGCAGTACTTC	CASSIFGTGTHEQYF